The 21 T cell receptor beta chains given below trace back to one sample, sequenced in a study of control samples from healthy donors and cancer patients. Profiled with immunoSEQ multiplex PCR; TCRdb holds only in-frame clones, not every one. The sample has around 250,000 clones; about 80% are singletons. The source material was PBMCs. The source of these receptors is a woman aged 55-69 years with lung cancer.

The CDR3 DNA sequence: TGTGCCAGCAGCCTGGGGACAGGGGTCGGAAACACCATATATTTT. Protein product: CASSLGTGVGNTIYF. V is TRBV7-7 and J is TRBJ1-3, with 10 bases identical to TRBD1. Germline V gene lookup returns CDR1 SSHAT and CDR2 FNYEAQ (reference sequence). The CDR3 covers 15 residues. The junction had 5 bases not matched to a gene; V was cut back by 5 bases and J by 4 bases.

The V and J genes are TRBV5-1 and TRBJ2-7; 7 bases match TRBD1. CDR1 is SGHRS and CDR2 is YFSETQ in the germline V gene. The CDR3 consists of 16 residues. Germline trimming cut 5 bases from V and 4 bases from J; bases unmatched to any gene: 15. The CDR3 protein is CASSFSPRDSYYEQYF. For the CDR3, the DNA is TGCGCCAGCAGTTTTTCCCCCCGGGACAGCTATTACGAGCAGTACTTC.

This chain links TRBV3-1 (or the pseudogene TRBV3-2) with TRBJ2-7, with TRBD1 matching 7 bases. V lost 4 bases and J lost 4; bases outside the gene matches: 7. CDR1 and CDR2 from the germline V gene are LGHDT and YNNKEL (reference sequence). This CDR3 has 14 residues. CDR3 bases: TGTGCCAGCAGCCTTCTCCGGGACAGTTACGAGCAGTACTTC. This sequence encodes CASSLLRDSYEQYF.

The chain couples TRBV5-1 to TRBJ2-1; TRBD2 matches 10 bases. This CDR3 spans 19 amino acids. Germline CDR1 reads SGHRS; CDR2 reads YFSETQ. Trimming took 5 bases from V and 2 from J; bases not matched to a gene: 16. This chain's CDR3 is CASRGEGSGRSPTYNEQFF. The CDR3 coding sequence is TGCGCCAGCAGAGGAGAGGGTAGCGGGAGGTCCCCTACCTACAATGAGCAGTTCTTC.

V and J are TRBV9 and TRBJ1-6, with a tentative D call TRBD1 (6 bases). V lost 3 bases to trimming and J lost 4 bases, with 11 bases between them. The CDR3 totals 15 residues. CDR1 is SGDLS and CDR2 is YYNGEE in the germline V gene. CDR3 loop: CASSGGGTYNSPLHF. The CDR3 DNA reads as TGTGCCAGCAGCGGCGGAGGGACATATAATTCACCCCTCCACTTT.

The J gene is TRBJ1-6, the V gene TRBV11-3; D gene uncertain. Looked up from germline, CDR1 is SGHNT and CDR2 is YENEEA. V was clipped by 2 bases and J by 8 bases, with 7 bases between them. The CDR3 is made up of 13 amino acids. CDR3 in DNA: TGTGCCAGCAGCTTAAACAGTGATTCACCCCTCCACTTT. Translating it yields CASSLNSDSPLHF.

The chain joins TRBV5-1 to TRBJ2-1, with 9 bases aligning to TRBD2. Germline CDR1 is SGHRS and CDR2 is YFSETQ. CDR3 size: 15 residues. Trimming cost V 7 bases and J 6 bases; bases outside gene matches: 11. This CDR3 is CASALGAGGGNEQFF. The DNA for the CDR3 is TGCGCCAGCGCACTAGGAGCGGGGGGTGGCAATGAGCAGTTCTTC.

The CDR3 here is CASSLIRTMQETQYF. CDR3 nucleotide sequence: TGTGCCAGCAGCTTAATCAGAACAATGCAAGAGACCCAGTACTTC. The chain recombines TRBV7-6 with TRBJ2-5; D not certain. Germline V lookup: CDR1 SGHVS, CDR2 FNYEAQ. There are 15 residues in the CDR3. V was shortened by 2 bases and J by 2 bases, with 12 bases between the two germline ends.

The V and J genes are TRBV12-3 or TRBV12-4 and TRBJ2-4, with D tentatively TRBD2 (5 bases). The CDR3 consists of 13 residues. Between the trimmed V and J ends, which lost 7 bases and 14 bases, there was a span of 21 bases. The CDR3 here is CASTTLKGGREYF. For the CDR3, the DNA is TGTGCCAGCACCACTCTCAAAGGAGGCCGAGAGTACTTC.

The rearrangement links TRBV15 to TRBJ1-4, with a tentative D call TRBD1 (5 bases). V shed 0 bases and J shed 0 bases, with 11 bases lying between them. Germline CDR1 is LNHNV and CDR2 is YYDKDF (reference sequence). This CDR3 is built from 17 residues. The DNA for the CDR3 is TGTGCCACCAGCAGAGATCGACAGCCTCCAACTAATGAAAAACTGTTTTTT. This translates into CATSRDRQPPTNEKLFF.

This clone has a handful of counts. The chain joins TRBV18 to TRBJ1-3, with D perhaps TRBD1 (5 bases). CDR1 and CDR2 from the germline V gene are KGHSH and LQKENI. V was clipped by 3 bases and J by 2 bases, with 11 bases between them. This CDR3 is built from 15 residues. The CDR3 DNA reads TGTGCCAGCTCACCCTCGGGACTGCCTGGAAACACCATATATTTT. It is translated as CASSPSGLPGNTIYF.

This chain connects TRBV10-3 to TRBJ1-5; D not certain. The ends were cut back, 0 bases at V and 2 bases at J, with 8 bases in the middle. The CDR3 extends over 15 amino acids. Germline V gene data show CDR1 as ENHRY and CDR2 as SYGVKD. CDR3: CAISESMDRNQPQHF. As DNA, the CDR3 is TGTGCCATCAGTGAGTCGATGGACCGCAATCAGCCCCAGCATTTT.

The gene calls are TRBV9 and TRBJ2-2, with D possibly being TRBD1 (6 bases). Germline CDR1 and CDR2: SGDLS and YYNGEE. Trimming shortened V by 4 bases and J by 1 base, and 14 bases separated the two germline ends. The CDR3 is 16 residues long. CDR3 sequence: CASSPRQEMNTGELFF. The CDR3 nucleotides read TGTGCCAGCAGCCCCCGACAGGAGATGAACACCGGGGAGCTGTTTTTT.

V gene TRBV5-1 combines with J gene TRBJ2-5; 12 bases are a match to TRBD1. V was pared by 1 base and J by 4 bases, with 5 bases of the junction left unmatched. Germline loops: CDR1 SGHRS, CDR2 YFSETQ. This CDR3 has 16 residues. CDR3 coding DNA: TGCGCCAGCAGCTTGTCGGGGACAGGGGGCGGAGAGACCCAGTACTTC. Its protein product is CASSLSGTGGGETQYF.

V is TRBV10-2 and J is TRBJ2-2, with D perhaps matching TRBD1 (5 bases). Trimming removed 10 bases from V and 6 bases from J, with 15 bases in between. Germline loops: CDR1 WSHSY, CDR2 SAAADI. The CDR3 is 13 residues long. The CDR3 region is CATSRGYAGELFF. CDR3 DNA sequence: TGCGCCACCTCTAGGGGATACGCCGGGGAGCTGTTTTTT.

Concerning this clone itself: The sample contains more than one DNA sequence encoding this CDR3. This sequence joins TRBV9 and TRBJ2-1; perhaps TRBD2 as D (5 bases). CDR1 and CDR2 (germline): SGDLS, YYNGEE. The V end lost 3 bases, the J end lost 0 bases, and 10 bases lay between the germline ends. The CDR3 runs 15 residues. The CDR3 region is CASSAAGSSYNEQFF. For the CDR3, the DNA is TGTGCCAGCAGCGCCGCGGGTAGCTCCTACAATGAGCAGTTCTTC.

The CDR3 bases are TGTGCCGGGCGGGACAGCTCCTACGAGCAGTACTTC. Protein sequence: CAGRDSSYEQYF. The rearrangement uses TRBV30 and TRBJ2-7, with a possible D match to TRBD1 (7 bases). There are 12 residues in the CDR3. Per germline, CDR1 GTSNPN and CDR2 SVGIG (reference sequence). The germline V and J ends were trimmed by 8 bases and 0 bases, with 11 bases remaining between them.

CDR3 sequence: CASSLAGRGTEAFF. The CDR3 nucleotides read TGTGCCAGCAGCTTGGCCGGAAGGGGGACTGAAGCTTTCTTT. The chain is built from TRBV5-4 and TRBJ1-1; possible D gene TRBD1, 6 bases. This CDR3 contains 14 residues. CDR1 is SGHNT and CDR2 is YYREEE in the germline V gene (reference sequence). V lost 0 bases to trimming and J lost 5 bases, with 11 bases between them.

V is TRBV7-9 and J is TRBJ2-3, with TRBD1 as a possible D gene (6 bases). The germline V gene has CDR1 SEHNR and CDR2 FQNEAQ (reference sequence). Trimming stripped 5 bases from V and 3 bases from J, with 15 bases between. This CDR3 is built from 15 residues. In DNA, the CDR3 is TGTGCCAGCAGCCAGGGGACCATTTTAACAGATACGCAGTATTTT. As protein: CASSQGTILTDTQYF.

The chain uses TRBV7-2 and TRBJ1-2; no definite D call. The CDR3 has 13 amino acids. V lost 6 bases and J 2 bases, leaving 10 bases between the germline ends. CDR1 and CDR2 (germline): SGHTA, FQGNSA. The CDR3: CASSLELNYGYTF. For the CDR3, the DNA is TGTGCCAGCAGTCTCGAGTTGAACTATGGCTACACCTTC. Filled out from reference TRBV7-2 and TRBJ1-2, the complete variable domain reads GAGVSQSPSNKVTEKGKDVELRCDPISGHTALYWYRQSLGQGLEFLIYFQGNSAPDKSGLPSDRFSAERTGGSVSTLTIQRTQQEDSAVYLCASSLELNYGYTFGSGTRLTVV.

The J gene is TRBJ1-2, the V gene TRBV6-5; perhaps TRBD1 as D (5 bases). The V and J ends lost 0 bases and 6 bases respectively, with 14 bases between them. Per the germline V gene, CDR1 is MNHEY and CDR2 is SVGAGI. This CDR3 comprises 15 residues. The CDR3, as DNA: TGTGCCAGCAGTTACTCGAATAGGAGGGGCGATGGCTACACCTTC. It yields the protein CASSYSNRRGDGYTF.